The present TCR beta chain was sequenced within a study of blood T cells in healthy people across ages. Study results and limitations: It was not possible, with unsorted PBMCs, to conclusively compare naive and antigen-experienced cells. Higher diversity, along with more naive CD4+ cells, distinguished long-lived donors from aged donors. From one million sequenced T cells, diversity estimates were lower bounds.

Germline loops: CDR1 MNHNS, CDR2 SASEGT. Between the trimmed V and J ends, which lost 2 bases and 4 bases, there was a span of 15 bases. CDR3 size: 16 residues. As concerns this clonotype: Its antigen is as yet unknown.

Isolation of PBMCs gave at least 6.5 million cells per sample. Through a sample-barcoded 5' primer and a J-beta primer mix, a second PCR was run for 7 to 11 cycles. TCRdb re-derived calls from the 5' RACE reads in MiXCR, one entry per CDR3 protein. In the table there are about a million distinct CDR3 sequences, roughly two fifths of which are singletons. The chain carries TRBV6-1 and TRBJ1-5; a weak D match, TRBD1 (5 bases). Sequencing was performed on blood. This TCR derives from a young man in good health. CDR3 region: CASSESPGRTNQPQHF. Written as DNA, the CDR3 is TGTGCCAGCAGTGAATCTCCGGGACGGACTAATCAGCCCCAGCATTTT.